The 13 T cell receptor beta chains presented below share a single source sample, sequenced in a study of human T cells and chemical hapten exposure. The sample's time point: patch test 3, about 24 weeks after DPC sensitization. Treatment specified: therapeutic diphenylcyclopropenone sensitization with weekly scalp DPC. The total RNA was obtained from whole blood that was not fractionated. One entry per CDR3 protein, called by TCRdb with MiXCR from the RACE reads. This sample has 30,000 to 40,000 distinct CDR3 sequences, with about an eighth found just once. Sequenced material: whole blood, taken in connection with sensitization to the hapten diphenylcyclopropenone (DPC). The receptor set was obtained from a woman in her forties with alopecia areata. Some clones in this sample may be carry-over from other donors' samples.

The CDR3 sequence is CASSSTSAGSVANTIYF. The DNA for the CDR3 is TGTGCCAGCAGCTCCACCTCGGCGGGCAGTGTTGCAAACACCATATATTTT. The chain combines TRBV7-3 with TRBJ1-3; no clear D. The germline V gene has CDR1 SGHTA and CDR2 FQGTGA. Trimming pared 4 bases from V and 6 bases from J, leaving 22 bases between. The CDR3 covers 17 residues.

The chain carries TRBV6-5 and TRBJ1-5, with a weak D call TRBD1 (5 bases). This CDR3 has 13 amino acids. The germline gives CDR1 MNHEY, CDR2 SVGAGI. V shed 2 bases and J shed 5 bases, with 7 bases lying between them. The CDR3 reads CASSYRGDQPQHF. DNA for the CDR3: TGTGCCAGCAGTTACCGGGGGGATCAGCCCCAGCATTTT.

Many counts were recorded for this clonotype. This chain uses TRBV28 with TRBJ2-4; no definite D call. Per germline, CDR1 MDHEN and CDR2 SYDVKM. V was shortened by 5 bases and J by 8 bases, with 19 bases between the two germline ends. The CDR3 runs to 15 residues. The CDR3 here is CASSDKGLVVDIQYF. In DNA, the CDR3 is TGTGCCAGCAGTGATAAAGGGCTTGTGGTTGACATTCAGTACTTC.

This clonotype came up a few times. The chain uses TRBV27 and TRBJ2-7, with D possibly TRBD2 on 6 matching bases. V lost 2 bases and J lost 3, with 8 bases in between. CDR1 is MNHEY, CDR2 SMNVEV, per germline (reference sequence). The CDR3 extends over 13 amino acids. The CDR3 reads CASSLMGGYEQYF. CDR3 sequence (DNA): TGTGCCAGCAGTTTAATGGGGGGCTACGAGCAGTACTTC.

The gene calls are TRBV11-2 and TRBJ2-7, with 7 nucleotides matching TRBD2. Germline loops: CDR1 SGHAT, CDR2 FQNNGV. The CDR3 totals 16 residues. V trimming: 5 bases; J trimming: 9 bases; junction bases outside the gene matches: 19. The CDR3 nucleotides read TGTGCCAGCAGCCCCGGGAGGAAGGGGTATCTAGTAGCGCAGTACTTC. Amino acid sequence: CASSPGRKGYLVAQYF.

This chain uses TRBV12-3 or TRBV12-4 with TRBJ1-1; D is uncertain. Trimming pared 2 bases from V and 8 bases from J, leaving 6 bases between. The length of the CDR3 is 11 residues. CDR3 region: CASSLISEAFF. CDR3 coding DNA: TGTGCCAGCAGTTTAATCTCCGAAGCTTTCTTT.

The chain joins TRBV30 to TRBJ1-4; 7 positions agree with TRBD1. Germline trimming cut 2 bases from V and 5 bases from J; bases unmatched to any gene: 5. This CDR3 contains 14 residues. Germline CDR1 is GTSNPN and CDR2 is SVGIG (reference sequence). The CDR3: CAWSIGGSNEKLFF. CDR3 sequence (DNA): TGTGCCTGGAGTATAGGGGGCTCCAATGAAAAACTGTTTTTT.

This clonotype was detected only a few times. V gene TRBV20-1 combines with J gene TRBJ2-1, with 8 bases identical to TRBD2. CDR1 is DFQATT, CDR2 SNEGSKA, per germline (reference sequence). The CDR3 runs 13 residues. As DNA, the CDR3 is TGCAGCCCCACTAGCGGCCTATACAATGAGCAGTTCTTC. This sequence encodes CSPTSGLYNEQFF.

The chain combines TRBV28 with TRBJ2-3, with TRBD2 matching over 15 bases. Trimming took 3 bases from V and 6 from J; bases not matched to a gene: 1. Germline V gene sequence: CDR1 MDHEN, CDR2 SYDVKM. This CDR3 region has 15 residues. The CDR3 sequence is CASSLGLAGGDTQYF. DNA of the CDR3: TGTGCCAGCAGTTTGGGACTAGCGGGAGGTGATACGCAGTATTTT.

This clonotype was observed many times. The chain is built from TRBV9 and TRBJ2-2; D unclear. This CDR3 has 13 amino acids. The ends were cut back, 1 base at V and 6 bases at J, with 7 bases in the middle. In germline, CDR1 is SGDLS, CDR2 YYNGEE. In nucleotides, the CDR3 is TGTGCCAGCAGCGTAACAAGCCCCGGGGAGCTGTTTTTT. This encodes CASSVTSPGELFF.

Only a few counts were recorded for this clonotype. The V and J genes are TRBV28 and TRBJ2-4; 8 nucleotides agree with TRBD2. The trim removed 6 bases at V and 3 bases at J, leaving 4 bases unmatched. The CDR3 runs 14 residues. Germline V gives CDR1 MDHEN, CDR2 SYDVKM. The chain's CDR3 is CASSPGGFKNIQYF. The CDR3 DNA is TGTGCCAGCAGCCCGGGAGGGTTCAAAAACATTCAGTACTTC.

This clonotype was counted a few times. This chain links TRBV28 with TRBJ1-2; no clear D. The CDR3 covers 13 residues. CDR1 and CDR2 from the germline V gene are MDHEN and SYDVKM. V was cut by 5 bases and J by 7 bases, with 14 bases left in between. DNA for the CDR3: TGTGCCAGCAGTCGGGCGGATCAGGCTGGCTACACCTTC. This translates into CASSRADQAGYTF.

This sequence joins TRBV29-1 and TRBJ2-1, with D unresolved. Per germline, CDR1 SQVTM and CDR2 ANQGSEA. The CDR3 covers 11 residues. V was clipped by 3 bases and J by 4 bases, with 4 bases between them. In DNA form, the CDR3 reads TGCAGCGTTGAGGGTTACAATGAGCAGTTCTTC. Amino acid sequence: CSVEGYNEQFF.